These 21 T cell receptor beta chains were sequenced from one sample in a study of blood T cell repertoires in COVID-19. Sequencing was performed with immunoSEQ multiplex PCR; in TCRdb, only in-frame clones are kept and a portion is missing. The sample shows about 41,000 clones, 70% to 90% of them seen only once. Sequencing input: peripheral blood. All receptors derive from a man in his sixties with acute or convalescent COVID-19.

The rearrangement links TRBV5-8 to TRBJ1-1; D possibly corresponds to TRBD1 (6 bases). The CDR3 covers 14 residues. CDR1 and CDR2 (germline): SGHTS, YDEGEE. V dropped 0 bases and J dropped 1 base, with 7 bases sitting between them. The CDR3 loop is CASSLVGGNTEAFF. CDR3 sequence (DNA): TGTGCCAGCAGCTTGGTAGGGGGGAACACTGAAGCTTTCTTT.

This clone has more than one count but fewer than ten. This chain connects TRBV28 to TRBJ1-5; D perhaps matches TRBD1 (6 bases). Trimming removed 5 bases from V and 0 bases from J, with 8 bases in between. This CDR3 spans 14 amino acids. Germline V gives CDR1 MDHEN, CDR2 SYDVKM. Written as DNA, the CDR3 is TGTGCCAGCAGTGACAGGCGTAGCAATCAGCCCCAGCATTTT. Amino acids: CASSDRRSNQPQHF.

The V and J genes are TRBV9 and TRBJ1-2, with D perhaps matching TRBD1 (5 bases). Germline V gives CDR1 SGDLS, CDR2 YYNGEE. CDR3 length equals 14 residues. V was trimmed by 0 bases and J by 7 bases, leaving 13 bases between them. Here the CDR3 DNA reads TGTGCCAGCAGCGTAGGACTAGGGGATCTTGGCTACACCTTC. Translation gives CASSVGLGDLGYTF. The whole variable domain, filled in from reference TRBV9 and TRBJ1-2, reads DSGVTQTPKHLITATGQRVTLRCSPRSGDLSVYWYQQSLDQGLQFLIQYYNGEERAKGNILERFSAQQFPDLHSELNLSSLELGDSALYFCASSVGLGDLGYTFGSGTRLTVV.

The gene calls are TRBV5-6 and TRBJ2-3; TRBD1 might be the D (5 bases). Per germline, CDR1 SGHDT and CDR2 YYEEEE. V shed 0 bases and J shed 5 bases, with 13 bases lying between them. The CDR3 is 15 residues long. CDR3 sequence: CASSLGGHRKDTQYF. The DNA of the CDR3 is TGTGCCAGCAGCTTGGGGGGCCATAGGAAAGATACGCAGTATTTT.

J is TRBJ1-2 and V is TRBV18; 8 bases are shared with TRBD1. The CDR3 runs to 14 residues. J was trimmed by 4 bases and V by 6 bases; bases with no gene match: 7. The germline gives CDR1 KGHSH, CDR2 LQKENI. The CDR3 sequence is CASSEDRDAYGYTF. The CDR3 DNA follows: TGTGCCAGCTCCGAGGACAGGGATGCCTATGGCTACACCTTC.

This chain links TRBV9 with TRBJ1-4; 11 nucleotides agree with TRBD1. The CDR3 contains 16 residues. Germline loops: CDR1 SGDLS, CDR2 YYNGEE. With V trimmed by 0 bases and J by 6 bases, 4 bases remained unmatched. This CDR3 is CASSVGTGGAYEKLFF. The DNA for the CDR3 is TGTGCCAGCAGCGTAGGGACAGGGGGCGCGTATGAAAAACTGTTTTTT.

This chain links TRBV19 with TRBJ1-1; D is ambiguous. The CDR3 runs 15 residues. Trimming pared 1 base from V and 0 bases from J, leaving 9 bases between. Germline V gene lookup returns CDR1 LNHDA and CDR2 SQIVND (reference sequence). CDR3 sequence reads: CASSIVSGVNTEAFF. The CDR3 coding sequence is TGTGCCAGTAGTATAGTATCCGGGGTGAACACTGAAGCTTTCTTT. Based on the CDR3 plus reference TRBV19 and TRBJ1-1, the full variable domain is DGGITQSPKYLFRKEGQNVTLSCEQNLNHDAMYWYRQDPGQGLRLIYYSQIVNDFQKGDIAEGYSVSREKKESFPLTVTSAQKNPTAFYLCASSIVSGVNTEAFFGQGTRLTVV.

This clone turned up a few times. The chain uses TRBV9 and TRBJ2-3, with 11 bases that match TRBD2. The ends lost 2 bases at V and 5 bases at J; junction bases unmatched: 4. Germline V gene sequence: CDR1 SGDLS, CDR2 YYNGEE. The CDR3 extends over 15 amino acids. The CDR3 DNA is TGTGCCAGCAGCGTTAGCGGGGGGGCCGTAGATACGCAGTATTTT. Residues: CASSVSGGAVDTQYF.

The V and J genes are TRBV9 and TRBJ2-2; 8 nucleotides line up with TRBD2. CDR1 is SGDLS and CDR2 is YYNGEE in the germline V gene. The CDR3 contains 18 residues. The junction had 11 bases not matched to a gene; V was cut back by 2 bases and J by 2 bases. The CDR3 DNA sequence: TGTGCCAGCAGCGTCCTACCGGGGGGGCCTAGTAACACCGGGGAGCTGTTTTTT. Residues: CASSVLPGGPSNTGELFF.

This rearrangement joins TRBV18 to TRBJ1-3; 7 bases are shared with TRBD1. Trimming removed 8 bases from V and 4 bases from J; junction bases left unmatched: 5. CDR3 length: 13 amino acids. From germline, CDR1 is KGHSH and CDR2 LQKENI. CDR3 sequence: CASTTGFGNTIYF. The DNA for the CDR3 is TGTGCCAGCACGACAGGGTTCGGAAACACCATATATTTT.

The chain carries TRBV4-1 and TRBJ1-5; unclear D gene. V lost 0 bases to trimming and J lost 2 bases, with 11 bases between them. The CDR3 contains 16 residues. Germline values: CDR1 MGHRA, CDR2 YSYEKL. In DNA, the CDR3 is TGCGCCAGCAGCCAAGACGGAGGGATTGGCAATCAGCCCCAGCATTTT. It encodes CASSQDGGIGNQPQHF.

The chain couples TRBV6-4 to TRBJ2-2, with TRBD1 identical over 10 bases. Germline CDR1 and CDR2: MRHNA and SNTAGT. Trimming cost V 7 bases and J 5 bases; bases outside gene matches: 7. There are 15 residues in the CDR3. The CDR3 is CASKAGTGVTGELFF. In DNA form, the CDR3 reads TGTGCCAGCAAGGCCGGGACAGGGGTTACCGGGGAGCTGTTTTTT.

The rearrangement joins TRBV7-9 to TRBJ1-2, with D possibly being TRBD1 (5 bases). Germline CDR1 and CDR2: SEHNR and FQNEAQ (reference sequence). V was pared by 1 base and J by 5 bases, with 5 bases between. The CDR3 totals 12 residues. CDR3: CASSLEGYGYTF. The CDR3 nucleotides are TGTGCCAGCAGCTTAGAGGGGTATGGCTACACCTTC.

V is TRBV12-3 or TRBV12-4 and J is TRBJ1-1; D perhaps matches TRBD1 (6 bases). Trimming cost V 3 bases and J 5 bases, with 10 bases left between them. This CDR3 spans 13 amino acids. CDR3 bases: TGTGCCAGCAGTTTTGGCAGGGGAACTGAAGCTTTCTTT. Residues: CASSFGRGTEAFF.

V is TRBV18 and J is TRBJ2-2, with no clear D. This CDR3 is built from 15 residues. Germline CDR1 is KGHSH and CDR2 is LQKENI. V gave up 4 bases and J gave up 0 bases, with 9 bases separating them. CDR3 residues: CASSQTPANTGELFF. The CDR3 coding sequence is TGTGCCAGCTCACAAACACCCGCGAACACCGGGGAGCTGTTTTTT.

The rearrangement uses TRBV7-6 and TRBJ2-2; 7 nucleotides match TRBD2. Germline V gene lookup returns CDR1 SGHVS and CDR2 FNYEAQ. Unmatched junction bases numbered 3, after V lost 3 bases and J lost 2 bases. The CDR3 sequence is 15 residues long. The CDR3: CASSLIAGNTGELFF. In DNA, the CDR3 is TGTGCCAGCAGCTTGATAGCGGGCAACACCGGGGAGCTGTTTTTT.

The CDR3 DNA sequence: TGTGCCAGCTCACCACCGTCGACAGGGAGAGGCGGCTACACCTTC. The encoded protein is CASSPPSTGRGGYTF. The chain has TRBV18 and TRBJ1-2; 7 bases fit TRBD1. The CDR3 spans 15 residues. V gave up 0 bases and J gave up 8 bases; unmatched junction bases: 9. The germline V gene has CDR1 KGHSH and CDR2 LQKENI. Combining the CDR3 with reference TRBV18 and TRBJ1-2 gives the whole variable domain NAGVMQNPRHLVRRRGQEARLRCSPMKGHSHVYWYRQLPEEGLKFMVYLQKENIIDESGMPKERFSAEFPKEGPSILRIQQVVRGDSAAYFCASSPPSTGRGGYTFGSGTRLTVV.

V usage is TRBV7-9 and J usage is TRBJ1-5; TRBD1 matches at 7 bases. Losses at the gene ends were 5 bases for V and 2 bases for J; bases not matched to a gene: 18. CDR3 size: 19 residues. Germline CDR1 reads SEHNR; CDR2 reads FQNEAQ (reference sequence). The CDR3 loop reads CASSGLYGWFGTGNQPQHF. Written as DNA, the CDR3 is TGTGCCAGCAGCGGTTTATATGGATGGTTTGGGACAGGCAATCAGCCCCAGCATTTT.

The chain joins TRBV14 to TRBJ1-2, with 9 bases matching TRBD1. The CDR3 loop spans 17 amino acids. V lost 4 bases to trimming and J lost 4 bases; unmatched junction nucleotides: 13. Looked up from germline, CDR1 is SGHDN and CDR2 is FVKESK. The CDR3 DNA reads TGTGCCAGCAGCCTCGGACAGGGGACCCTATATACCTATGGCTACACCTTC. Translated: CASSLGQGTLYTYGYTF.

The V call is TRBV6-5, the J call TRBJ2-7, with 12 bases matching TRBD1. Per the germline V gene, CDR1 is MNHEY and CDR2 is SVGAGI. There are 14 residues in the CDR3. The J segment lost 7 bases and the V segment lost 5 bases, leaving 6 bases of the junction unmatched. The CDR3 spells CASSRRDRGLEQYF. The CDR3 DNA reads TGTGCCAGCAGTCGGCGGGACAGGGGGCTTGAGCAGTACTTC.

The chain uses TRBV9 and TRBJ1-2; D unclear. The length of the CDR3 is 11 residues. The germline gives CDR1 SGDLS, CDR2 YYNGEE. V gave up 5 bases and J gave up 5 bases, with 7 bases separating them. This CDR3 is CASSLGYGYTF. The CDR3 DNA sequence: TGTGCCAGCAGTCTAGGATATGGCTACACCTTC.